Shown below are 32 T cell receptor beta chains from a single sample sequenced in a study of blood T cell repertoires in COVID-19. Profiled with immunoSEQ multiplex PCR; TCRdb holds only in-frame clones, not every one. Of about half a million clones listed, 88% are singletons. The sequencing sample was made of PBMCs or T cells enriched from blood (not recorded which). Every receptor here comes from a woman between 55 and 75 years old who had recovered from COVID-19.

This rearrangement joins TRBV27 to TRBJ1-2; 8 nucleotides agree with TRBD1. The length of the CDR3 is 14 residues. Germline CDR1 reads MNHEY; CDR2 reads SMNVEV (reference sequence). The ends lost 6 bases at V and 4 bases at J; junction bases unmatched: 7. The CDR3 sequence is CASRPSGGSYGYTF. CDR3 in DNA: TGTGCCAGCAGGCCCTCAGGGGGCAGCTATGGCTACACCTTC.

The chain employs TRBV6-5 and TRBJ2-7, with a possible D match to TRBD1 (6 bases). The CDR3 totals 14 residues. Trimming pared 7 bases from V and 2 bases from J, leaving 15 bases between. Germline CDR1 is MNHEY and CDR2 is SVGAGI. CDR3 amino acids: CASKDRRTTYEQYF. The CDR3, as DNA: TGTGCCAGCAAAGACAGGCGAACTACCTACGAGCAGTACTTC.

The V call is TRBV5-8, the J call TRBJ1-6; perhaps TRBD1 as D (5 bases). Deletions cut 0 bases from V and 8 bases from J, with 12 bases between. Germline V CDR1 and CDR2: SGHTS, YDEGEE. The CDR3 has 15 amino acids. The CDR3 here is CASSLGTGVYSPLHF. As DNA, the CDR3 is TGTGCCAGCAGCTTGGGGACGGGGGTTTATTCACCCCTCCACTTT.

V usage is TRBV7-2 and J usage is TRBJ1-1, with TRBD1 matching over 8 bases. The J segment lost 9 bases and the V segment lost 3 bases, leaving 12 bases of the junction unmatched. The CDR3 runs to 15 residues. Looked up from germline, CDR1 is SGHTA and CDR2 is FQGNSA. The DNA for the CDR3 is TGTGCCAGCAGCTTCCAAGTTGTGCAGGGGGCAAAAGCTTTCTTT. Translated, it gives CASSFQVVQGAKAFF.

This sequence joins TRBV9 and TRBJ1-2, with 8 nucleotides matching TRBD1. V lost 7 bases and J lost 2; bases outside the gene matches: 16. The CDR3 has 17 amino acids. Germline V CDR1 and CDR2: SGDLS, YYNGEE. CDR3 sequence reads: CASDDGTGRIPNYGYTF. CDR3 sequence (DNA): TGTGCCAGCGACGATGGGACAGGACGCATCCCCAACTATGGCTACACCTTC. Based on the CDR3 plus reference TRBV9 and TRBJ1-2, the full variable domain is DSGVTQTPKHLITATGQRVTLRCSPRSGDLSVYWYQQSLDQGLQFLIQYYNGEERAKGNILERFSAQQFPDLHSELNLSSLELGDSALYFCASDDGTGRIPNYGYTFGSGTRLTVV.

In regard to this clone: Distinct nucleotide sequences in the sample also encode this CDR3. The gene calls are TRBV5-1 and TRBJ2-3; no clear D. Deletions cut 2 bases from V and 1 base from J, with 5 bases between. This CDR3 has 13 residues. The germline V gene has CDR1 SGHRS and CDR2 YFSETQ. CDR3 sequence (DNA): TGCGCCAGCAGCTTACAAGGCACAGATACGCAGTATTTT. Its translation: CASSLQGTDTQYF.

V gene TRBV5-1 combines with J gene TRBJ2-2, with D perhaps matching TRBD1 (6 bases). The CDR3 covers 16 residues. Germline CDR1 reads SGHRS; CDR2 reads YFSETQ. V lost 4 bases to trimming and J lost 1 base, with 14 bases between them. CDR3 loop: CASSPGQRLNTGELFF. The CDR3 nucleotides read TGCGCCAGCAGCCCAGGACAGAGATTGAACACCGGGGAGCTGTTTTTT.

The genes are TRBV24-1 and TRBJ2-4; 8 bases are a match to TRBD1. The junction had 1 base not matched to a gene; V was cut back by 6 bases and J by 1 base. The germline V gene has CDR1 KGHDR and CDR2 SFDVKD. This CDR3 comprises 14 residues. CDR3 sequence: CATSSGGAKNIQYF. CDR3 in DNA: TGTGCCACCAGTTCAGGGGGCGCCAAAAACATTCAGTACTTC.

The gene calls are TRBV5-1 and TRBJ2-3, with D possibly being TRBD2 (6 bases). The CDR3 runs 15 residues. The germline V and J ends were trimmed by 4 bases and 0 bases, with 12 bases remaining between them. Germline assignment: CDR1 SGHRS and CDR2 YFSETQ. CDR3 protein: CASSQTRPSTDTQYF. DNA for the CDR3: TGCGCCAGCAGCCAGACTAGACCCAGCACAGATACGCAGTATTTT.

This clone was counted between two and nine times. V usage is TRBV6-5 and J usage is TRBJ2-2; D gene ambiguous. Germline V CDR1 and CDR2: MNHEY, SVGAGI. The CDR3 is 12 amino acids. Between the trimmed V and J ends, which lost 7 bases and 6 bases, there was a span of 9 bases. CDR3 in amino acids: CASISKSGELFF. In DNA form, the CDR3 reads TGTGCCAGCATCTCTAAATCCGGGGAGCTGTTTTTT.

Turning to this clone: The sample has other DNA sequences that encode this CDR3 too. The CDR3 bases are TGTGCCAGCAGCTTAGAACAGGGGCCCTACGAGCAGTACTTC. Its translation is CASSLEQGPYEQYF. V gene TRBV11-2 combines with J gene TRBJ2-7, with TRBD1 identical over 7 bases. Germline CDR1 reads SGHAT; CDR2 reads FQNNGV. The CDR3 is 14 amino acids. Trimming removed 0 bases from V and 2 bases from J; junction bases left unmatched: 1.

J is TRBJ2-1 and V is TRBV2; perhaps TRBD2 as D (6 bases). The germline V and J ends were trimmed by 8 bases and 6 bases, with 26 bases remaining between them. The length of the CDR3 is 17 residues. CDR1 is SNHLY, CDR2 FYNNEI, per germline. The CDR3 loop reads CASGGITGRVTINEQFF. The DNA for the CDR3 is TGTGCCAGCGGGGGGATCACAGGCCGAGTTACCATCAATGAGCAGTTCTTC. The full variable domain, its missing parts supplied by reference TRBV2 and TRBJ2-1, is EPEVTQTPSHQVTQMGQEVILRCVPISNHLYFYWYRQILGQKVEFLVSFYNNEISEKSEIFDDQFSVERPDGSNFTLKIRSTKLEDSAMYFCASGGITGRVTINEQFFGPGTRLTVL.

This chain links TRBV6-5 with TRBJ1-1; TRBD1 matches at 10 bases. In germline, CDR1 is MNHEY, CDR2 SVGAGI. The length of the CDR3 is 15 residues. Losses at the gene ends were 6 bases for V and 4 bases for J; bases not matched to a gene: 8. The CDR3 bases are TGTGCCAGCAGGCCAGGACAGGGGGGTGGCACTGAAGCTTTCTTT. Translating gives CASRPGQGGGTEAFF.

J is TRBJ2-3 and V is TRBV5-1; TRBD2 agrees at 11 bases. The CDR3 extends over 17 amino acids. CDR1 is SGHRS, CDR2 YFSETQ, per germline. V shed 4 bases, J shed 1 base, and the junction held 8 bases outside the gene matches. For the CDR3, the DNA is TGCGCCAGCAGCAGGCCCCAACTAGCGGGGGGCACAGATACGCAGTATTTT. Encoded protein: CASSRPQLAGGTDTQYF.

V gene TRBV19 combines with J gene TRBJ2-5; 8 bases fit TRBD1. The CDR3 runs to 14 residues. Trimming at V came to 4 bases and at J to 4 bases, leaving 5 bases not matched to a gene. The germline CDR1 and CDR2 sequences are LNHDA and SQIVND (reference sequence). CDR3 nucleotide sequence: TGTGCCAGTAGTAACGACAGGGGTGGAGAGACCCAGTACTTC. It translates to CASSNDRGGETQYF.

This clone has a single count. The V gene is TRBV18, the J gene TRBJ1-1; D gene unclear. The V end lost 0 bases, the J end lost 3 bases, and 8 bases lay between the germline ends. This CDR3 is 14 amino acids long. Looked up from germline, CDR1 is KGHSH and CDR2 is LQKENI. CDR3 in amino acids: CASSPPSGDTEAFF. The CDR3 DNA is TGTGCCAGCTCACCACCGAGTGGAGACACTGAAGCTTTCTTT.

This clone showed up just once. The chain joins TRBV9 to TRBJ2-1; 10 nucleotides align to TRBD2. Germline V CDR1 and CDR2: SGDLS, YYNGEE. Trimming removed 4 bases from V and 12 bases from J; junction bases left unmatched: 19. The CDR3 is made up of 17 amino acids. CDR3 nucleotides: TGTGCCAGCAGCCCTCAAGGGGCTAGCGGGGGCCCTATCGCGCAGTTCTTC. Translating gives CASSPQGASGGPIAQFF.

The chain links TRBV7-2 to TRBJ1-2; possible D gene TRBD1, 5 bases. Germline assignment: CDR1 SGHTA and CDR2 FQGNSA. Trimming left V 1 base short and J 2 bases short, with 8 bases between. This CDR3 has 14 residues. The CDR3 region is CASSLGQYNYGYTF. The CDR3, as DNA: TGTGCCAGCAGCTTAGGACAGTACAACTATGGCTACACCTTC. Using reference TRBV7-2 and TRBJ1-2 for the parts outside the CDR3, the full variable domain is GAGVSQSPSNKVTEKGKDVELRCDPISGHTALYWYRQSLGQGLEFLIYFQGNSAPDKSGLPSDRFSAERTGGSVSTLTIQRTQQEDSAVYLCASSLGQYNYGYTFGSGTRLTVV.

The V gene is TRBV2, the J gene TRBJ1-5; possible D gene TRBD1, 5 bases. Trimming removed 11 bases from V and 1 base from J, with 18 bases in between. From germline, CDR1 is SNHLY and CDR2 FYNNEI. This CDR3 is built from 15 residues. The CDR3: CASAVEGLSNQPQHF. The CDR3 DNA reads as TGTGCCTCAGCAGTGGAGGGGTTGAGCAATCAGCCCCAGCATTTT.

This clone was recorded only once. This chain connects TRBV5-4 to TRBJ2-5; D remains ambiguous. Germline CDR1 SGHNT, CDR2 YYREEE (reference sequence). The CDR3 consists of 13 residues. V dropped 3 bases and J dropped 4 bases, with 10 bases sitting between them. CDR3 DNA sequence: TGTGCCAGCAGCTCCTACCTAGGAGAGACCCAGTACTTC. It specifies CASSSYLGETQYF.

This sequence joins TRBV12-5 and TRBJ2-2; the D gene is possibly TRBD2 (5 bases). The germline gives CDR1 LGHNT, CDR2 FRNRAP. With 8 bases removed from V and 7 bases from J, the gap between germline ends came to 11 bases. CDR3 length: 12 amino acids. CDR3 loop: CASCGQNGELFF. For the CDR3, the DNA is TGTGCTAGTTGCGGGCAAAACGGGGAGCTGTTTTTT.

This sequence joins TRBV4-1 and TRBJ1-2, with 11 bases identical to TRBD1. CDR1 is MGHRA, CDR2 YSYEKL, per germline. V shed 4 bases, J shed 8 bases, and the junction held 3 bases outside the gene matches. CDR3 length: 13 residues. The CDR3 nucleotides read TGCGCCAGCAGCCGGACAGGGGGCGGCGGCTACACCTTC. Protein: CASSRTGGGGYTF.

V usage is TRBV2 and J usage is TRBJ1-4; D is perhaps TRBD1 (6 bases). CDR3 length: 16 amino acids. Between the trimmed V and J ends, which lost 4 bases and 7 bases, there was a span of 19 bases. From germline, CDR1 is SNHLY and CDR2 FYNNEI. In nucleotides, the CDR3 is TGTGCCAGCAGTGTCCGCGGGGGGCGTGGTGGTGAAAAACTGTTTTTT. As protein: CASSVRGGRGGEKLFF.

This clone was recorded a few times. V usage is TRBV24-1 and J usage is TRBJ2-1; D might be TRBD2 (7 bases). From germline, CDR1 is KGHDR and CDR2 SFDVKD. There are 16 residues in the CDR3. V dropped 4 bases and J dropped 9 bases, with 21 bases sitting between them. CDR3 nucleotides: TGTGCCACCAGTGACCCCTCTGGGGGGGCGTTTGCTGAGCAGTTCTTC. This sequence encodes CATSDPSGGAFAEQFF.

CDR3 coding DNA: TGTGCCAGCAGCTGGGATCGGACAGTTCCAAACTATGGCTACACCTTC. Protein product: CASSWDRTVPNYGYTF. The rearrangement joins TRBV5-6 to TRBJ1-2, with a possible D match to TRBD1 (6 bases). The CDR3 contains 16 residues. From germline, CDR1 is SGHDT and CDR2 YYEEEE. V dropped 3 bases and J dropped 2 bases, with 17 bases sitting between them.

The chain carries TRBV3-1 (or the pseudogene TRBV3-2) and TRBJ2-5, with TRBD2 identical over 9 bases. Germline trimming cut 3 bases from V and 2 bases from J; bases unmatched to any gene: 10. The CDR3 consists of 17 residues. Germline V gene lookup returns CDR1 LGHDT and CDR2 YNNKEL (reference sequence). The CDR3 here is CASSQWGSGGTQETQYF. CDR3 DNA sequence: TGTGCCAGCAGCCAGTGGGGGAGCGGGGGGACTCAAGAGACCCAGTACTTC.

Worth noting for this clone: Different DNA sequences within this sample yield the same CDR3. This chain joins TRBV28 and TRBJ1-2; D may be TRBD1 (6 bases). Trimming shortened V by 2 bases and J by 5 bases, and 9 bases separated the two germline ends. The CDR3 is made up of 13 amino acids. Germline CDR1 reads MDHEN; CDR2 reads SYDVKM. The CDR3 DNA reads TGTGCCAGCAGTTTAGGGGGCGGGTATGGCTACACCTTC. This sequence encodes CASSLGGGYGYTF.

This clone has a single count. The sample carries other DNA sequences with the same CDR3. This chain connects TRBV5-1 to TRBJ2-2, with 8 bases lining up with TRBD1. CDR3 length: 16 amino acids. Trimming took 0 bases from V and 2 from J; bases not matched to a gene: 3. Germline-derived CDR1 and CDR2 are SGHRS and YFSETQ. The CDR3, as DNA: TGCGCCAGCAGCTTGGTAGGACAGGGAAACACCGGGGAGCTGTTTTTT. Translation gives CASSLVGQGNTGELFF.

The chain recombines TRBV11-2 with TRBJ1-2; 7 nucleotides line up with TRBD1. V lost 1 base and J lost 2; bases outside the gene matches: 13. CDR1 is SGHAT and CDR2 is FQNNGV in the germline V gene. The CDR3 totals 18 residues. Written as DNA, the CDR3 is TGTGCCAGCAGCTTAGTAGCAAACCGGGACAGAGTCAACTATGGCTACACCTTC. This encodes CASSLVANRDRVNYGYTF.

This clone was seen once. This rearrangement joins TRBV4-1 to TRBJ2-2, with 14 positions matching TRBD2. V lost 2 bases, J lost 8 bases, and 10 bases stayed unmatched. The CDR3 is 18 amino acids. The V gene's germline CDR1 is MGHRA and CDR2 YSYEKL. The CDR3 coding sequence is TGCGCCAGCAGCCAACGCACGACTAGCGGGGGGGCCCATGGGGAGCTGTTTTTT. Translating gives CASSQRTTSGGAHGELFF.

The chain has TRBV3-1 (or the pseudogene TRBV3-2) and TRBJ2-2; 9 bases fit TRBD1. Trimming took 4 bases from V and 4 from J; bases not matched to a gene: 7. The CDR3 is 16 amino acids. Germline V gene lookup returns CDR1 LGHDT and CDR2 YNNKEL (reference sequence). This chain's CDR3 is CASSRTGGAGTGELFF. CDR3 sequence (DNA): TGTGCCAGCAGCCGAACAGGGGGCGCGGGCACCGGGGAGCTGTTTTTT.

The gene calls are TRBV5-4 and TRBJ2-6, with D perhaps matching TRBD1 (6 bases). Deletions cut 4 bases from V and 0 bases from J, with 17 bases between. Germline CDR1 and CDR2: SGHNT and YYREEE (reference sequence). The CDR3 has 18 amino acids. The DNA for the CDR3 is TGTGCCAGCAGCCGAAGGACAGCGACACTCTCTGGGGCCAACGTCCTGACTTTC. Amino acid sequence: CASSRRTATLSGANVLTF. Drawing the rest from reference TRBV5-4 and TRBJ2-6, the complete variable domain is ETGVTQSPTHLIKTRGQQVTLRCSSQSGHNTVSWYQQALGQGPQFIFQYYREEENGRGNFPPRFSGLQFPNYSSELNVNALELDDSALYLCASSRRTATLSGANVLTFGAGSRLTVL.